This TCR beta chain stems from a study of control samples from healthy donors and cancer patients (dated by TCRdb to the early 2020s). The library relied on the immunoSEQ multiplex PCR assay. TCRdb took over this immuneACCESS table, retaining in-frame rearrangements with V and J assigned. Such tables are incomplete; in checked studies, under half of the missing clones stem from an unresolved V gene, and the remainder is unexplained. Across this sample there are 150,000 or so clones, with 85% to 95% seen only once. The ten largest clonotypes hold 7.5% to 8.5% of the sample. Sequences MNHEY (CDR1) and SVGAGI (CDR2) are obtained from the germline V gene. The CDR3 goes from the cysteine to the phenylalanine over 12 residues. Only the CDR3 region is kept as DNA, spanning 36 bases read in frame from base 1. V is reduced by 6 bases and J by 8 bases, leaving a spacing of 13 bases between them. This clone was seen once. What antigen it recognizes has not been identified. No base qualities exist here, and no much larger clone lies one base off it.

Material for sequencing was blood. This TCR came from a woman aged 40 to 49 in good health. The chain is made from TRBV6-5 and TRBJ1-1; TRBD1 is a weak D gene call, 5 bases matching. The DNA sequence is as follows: TGTGCCAGCAGGGACACTGGGGGGGAAGCTTTCTTT. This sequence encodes CASRDTGGEAFF.